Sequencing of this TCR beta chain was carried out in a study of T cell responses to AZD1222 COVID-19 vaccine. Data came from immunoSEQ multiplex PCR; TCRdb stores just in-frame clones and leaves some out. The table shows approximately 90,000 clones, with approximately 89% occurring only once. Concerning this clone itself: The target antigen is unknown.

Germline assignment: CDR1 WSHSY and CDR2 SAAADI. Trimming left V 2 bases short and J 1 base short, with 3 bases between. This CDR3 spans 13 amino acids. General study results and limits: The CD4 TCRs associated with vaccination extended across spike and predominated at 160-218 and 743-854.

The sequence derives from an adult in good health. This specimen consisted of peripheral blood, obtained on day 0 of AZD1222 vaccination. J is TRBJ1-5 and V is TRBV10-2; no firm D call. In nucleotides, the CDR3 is TGCGCCAGCAGTGAGAACAGCAATCAGCCCCAGCATTTT. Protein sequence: CASSENSNQPQHF.